This T cell receptor (beta chain) was retrieved from a study of CD8 T cells in Susac syndrome. Reverse transcription used roughly 0.5 to 1 ug RNA and random hexamers. TCRdb analysed the immunoSEQ multiplex PCR reads with MiXCR anew, one entry per CDR3 protein. This sample yields some 160,000 distinct CDR3 sequences, of which about 91% are seen a single time; around 0.075% belongs to the top ten. The V gene's germline CDR1 is MNHNY and CDR2 SVGAGI (reference sequence). The CDR3 is made up of 12 amino acids. V shed 6 bases and J shed 4 bases, with 10 bases lying between them. This receptor was identified in a human donor in good health. The chain combines TRBV6-6 with TRBJ2-7; D is unresolved. What was sequenced was CD4+ T cells from PBMCs. CDR3 coding DNA: TGTGCCAGCAGCAAAACAGCTTACGAGCAGTACTTC. Translating it yields CASSKTAYEQYF.